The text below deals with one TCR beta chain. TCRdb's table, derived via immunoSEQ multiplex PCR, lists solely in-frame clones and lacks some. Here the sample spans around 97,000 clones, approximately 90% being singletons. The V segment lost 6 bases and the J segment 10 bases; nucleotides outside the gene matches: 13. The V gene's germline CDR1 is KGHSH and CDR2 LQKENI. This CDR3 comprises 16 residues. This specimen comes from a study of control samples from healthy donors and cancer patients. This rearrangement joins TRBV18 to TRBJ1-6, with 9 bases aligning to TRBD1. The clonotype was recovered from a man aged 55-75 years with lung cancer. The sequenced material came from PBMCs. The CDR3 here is CASSLTPGQGRSPLHF. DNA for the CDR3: TGTGCCAGCTCCCTTACTCCGGGACAGGGTCGCTCACCCCTCCACTTT.